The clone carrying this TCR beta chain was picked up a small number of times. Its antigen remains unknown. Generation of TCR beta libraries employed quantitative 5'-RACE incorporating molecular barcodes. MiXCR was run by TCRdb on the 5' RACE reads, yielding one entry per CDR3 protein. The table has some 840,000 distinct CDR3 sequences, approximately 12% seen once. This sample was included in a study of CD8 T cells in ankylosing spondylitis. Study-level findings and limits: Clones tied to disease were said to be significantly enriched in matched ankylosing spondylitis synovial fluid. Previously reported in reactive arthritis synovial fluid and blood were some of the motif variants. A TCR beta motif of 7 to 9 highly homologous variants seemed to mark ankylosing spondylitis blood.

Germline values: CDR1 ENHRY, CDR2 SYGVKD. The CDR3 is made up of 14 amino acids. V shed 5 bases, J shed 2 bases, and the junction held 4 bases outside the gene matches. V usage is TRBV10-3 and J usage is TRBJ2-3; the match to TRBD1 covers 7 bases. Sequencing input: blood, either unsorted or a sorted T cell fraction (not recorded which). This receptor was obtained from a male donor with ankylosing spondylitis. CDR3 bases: TGTGCCATCAGTTGGGACAGATTCACAGATACGCAGTATTTT. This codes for CAISWDRFTDTQYF.